A selection of T cell receptor beta chains follows, all from one sample in a study of T cells in Graves' hyperthyroidism and ophthalmopathy. TCRdb independently ran MiXCR on the multiplex PCR reads; one entry per CDR3 protein. The repertoire has about 360,000 distinct CDR3 sequences, around 14% of them found once; the top ten carry about 9.1%. Sequencing was carried out using blood. The receptors originated from a woman younger than 35 with Graves' hyperthyroidism. Each CDR3 is given with its conserved first and last residue. Each record gives: V gene, CDR3 length, clone size, CDR3 protein. Not all rows give a size; the values are once, few, many and, for expanded clones, a class.

>TRBV5-1|17|few
CASSLSSGASSYNEQFF
>TRBV5-8|15|.
CASSFHRDKNTEAFF
>TRBV24-1|14|.
CATSDSYRGNEQFF
>TRBV6-1|15|many
CASSEGWEGPVEQYF
>TRBV7-2|14|.
CASSPRQQMNIQYF
>TRBV29-1|17|many
CSVDGGRDTGRTDTQYF
>TRBV7-9|17|many
CASSSHTQFMGRDTQYF
>TRBV7-2|15|many
CASSLSGGSGYEQYF
>TRBV13|18|many
CASSFRGLGYRSSYEQYF
>TRBV20-1|17|few
CSAVSGGRVLRNQPQHF
>TRBV19|13|few
CASALIEYNEQFF
>TRBV13|15|.
CASSLVSQGSFEAFF
>TRBV20-1|16|many
CSASPSVVRTHNEQFF
>TRBV20-1|16|many
CSASYSWAGEHNEQFF
>TRBV2|15|few
CASSGDRGVYNEQFF
>TRBV6-2/TRBV6-3|12|few
CASSSGVSPLHF
>TRBV3-1|16|many
CASSQTGGASITEAFF
>TRBV18|16|.
CASSPGSRGNNSPLHF
>TRBV6-2/TRBV6-3|13|many
CASKPAGVNEQFF
>TRBV7-2|21|many
CASSLDTAEEVWLGSYNEQFF
>TRBV12-3/TRBV12-4|18|many
CASSLGIAGGNPQETQYF
>TRBV3-1|14|many
CASSQRGADTEAFF
>TRBV7-4|16|many
CASSLTHRGAFQPQHF
>TRBV5-1|15|many
CASSLDRWSTYEQYF
>TRBV6-2/TRBV6-3|13|few
CASTLDRGTEAFF
>TRBV11-3|15|many
CASRPQRDTLFILHF
>TRBV2|12|.
CASKRENTEAFF
>TRBV5-1|13|few
CASGSETDYGYTF
>TRBV5-1|15|many
CASSPLGLSGGELFF
>TRBV7-2|13|once
CASSAGTGSEAFF
>TRBV10-3|12|many
CAISEFGYGYTF
>TRBV3-1|15|many
CASSLSLDRNTEAFF
>TRBV5-4|15|.
CASSVGARHLNEQFF
>TRBV5-1|15|many
CASSWGLAGVGEQFF
>TRBV28|12|few
CAIGTYSYEQYF
>TRBV20-1|14|.
CSAKRAGSYNEQFF
>TRBV20-1|13|few
CSASGQATYEQYF
>TRBV24-1|15|many
CATSGETAATDTQYF
>TRBV7-7|13|many
CASSLHRDSPLHF
>TRBV20-1|13|many
CSARGAGGYEQYF
>TRBV30|15|many
CAWSRTGEAGETQYF
>TRBV4-1|16|.
CASSQLLANNRSPLHF
>TRBV4-3|15|few
CASSQDRVSTGELFF